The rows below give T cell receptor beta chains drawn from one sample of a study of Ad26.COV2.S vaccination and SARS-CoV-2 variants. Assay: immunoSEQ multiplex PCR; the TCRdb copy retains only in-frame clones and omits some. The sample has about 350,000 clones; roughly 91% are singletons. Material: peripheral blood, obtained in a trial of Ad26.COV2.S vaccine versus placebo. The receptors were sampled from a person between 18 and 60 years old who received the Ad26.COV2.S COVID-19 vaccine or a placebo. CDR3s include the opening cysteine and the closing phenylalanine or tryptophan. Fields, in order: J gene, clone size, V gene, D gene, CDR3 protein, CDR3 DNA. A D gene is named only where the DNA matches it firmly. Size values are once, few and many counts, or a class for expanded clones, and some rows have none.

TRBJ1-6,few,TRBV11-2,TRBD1,CASSLVAGGLLSPLHF,TGTGCCAGCAGCTTAGTAGCAGGGGGTCTCCTTTCACCCCTCCACTTT
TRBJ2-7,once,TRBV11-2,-,CASSSGQLRSYEQYF,TGTGCCAGCAGCTCCGGACAGCTTAGATCCTACGAGCAGTACTTC
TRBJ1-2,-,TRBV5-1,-,CASSLAQGAGYTF,TGCGCCAGCAGCTTGGCCCAGGGCGCTGGCTACACCTTC
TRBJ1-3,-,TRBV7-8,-,CASSPTVSSGNTIYF,TGTGCCAGCAGCCCCACGGTGAGCTCTGGAAACACCATATATTTT
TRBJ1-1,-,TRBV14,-,CASSLRPGLTEAFF,TGTGCCAGCAGCCTCAGGCCGGGGCTCACTGAAGCTTTCTTT
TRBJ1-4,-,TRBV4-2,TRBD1,CASSDRGTKEKLFF,TGTGCCAGCAGCGACAGGGGGACCAAGGAAAAACTGTTTTTT
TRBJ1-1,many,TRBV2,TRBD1,CASTMGQRNTEAFF,TGTGCCAGCACTATGGGACAGAGGAACACTGAAGCTTTCTTT
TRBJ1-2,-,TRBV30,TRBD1,CAWSLRDRDYGYTF,TGTGCCTGGAGCCTCCGGGACAGGGACTATGGCTACACCTTC
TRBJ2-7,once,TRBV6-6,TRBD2,CAGSRTSGGSLGYEQYF,TGTGCCGGCAGTCGGACTAGCGGGGGCTCTCTTGGCTACGAGCAGTACTTC
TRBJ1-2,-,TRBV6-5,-,CASSYSTGASGYTF,TGTGCCAGCAGTTACTCGACGGGGGCGAGTGGCTACACCTTC
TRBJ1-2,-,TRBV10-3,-,CAISESNYGYTF,TGTGCCATCAGTGAGTCTAACTATGGCTACACCTTC
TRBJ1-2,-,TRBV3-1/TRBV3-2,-,CASSLEGLTYGYTF,TGTGCCAGCAGCCTAGAAGGCCTTACCTATGGCTACACCTTC
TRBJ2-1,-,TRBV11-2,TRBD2,CASSTTSGGQYNEQFF,TGTGCCAGCAGCACCACTAGCGGGGGGCAATACAATGAGCAGTTCTTC
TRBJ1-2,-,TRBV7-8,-,CASSLARALDDYGYTF,TGTGCCAGCAGCTTAGCGCGGGCTCTGGACGACTATGGCTACACCTTC
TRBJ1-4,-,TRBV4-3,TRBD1,CASSPPGTGTTTNEKLFF,TGCGCCAGCAGCCCCCCCGGGACAGGGACTACAACTAATGAAAAACTGTTTTTT
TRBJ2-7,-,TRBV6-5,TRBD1,CASSRDSRSYEQYF,TGTGCCAGCAGTCGGGACAGCCGCTCCTACGAGCAGTACTTC
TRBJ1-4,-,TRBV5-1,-,CASSPGRNNEKLFF,TGCGCCAGCAGCCCGGGACGGAATAATGAAAAACTGTTTTTT
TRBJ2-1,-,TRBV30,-,CAWSGFGGDLFSSYNEQFF,TGTGCCTGGAGTGGTTTCGGGGGCGACTTATTTAGCTCCTACAATGAGCAGTTCTTC
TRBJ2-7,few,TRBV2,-,CASSGAYEQYF,TGTGCCAGCAGTGGGGCATACGAGCAGTACTTC
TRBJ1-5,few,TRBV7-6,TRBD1,CASSPRGAGNQPQHF,TGTGCCAGCAGCCCCAGGGGGGCCGGCAATCAGCCCCAGCATTTT
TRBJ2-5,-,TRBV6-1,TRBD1,CASSEFTGVRETQYF,TGTGCCAGCAGTGAATTTACAGGGGTTCGGGAGACCCAGTACTTC
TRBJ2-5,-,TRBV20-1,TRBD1,CSGQAQETQYF,TGCAGCGGACAGGCACAGGAGACCCAGTACTTC
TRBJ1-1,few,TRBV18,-,CASSRGVGNTEAFF,TGTGCCAGCTCACGGGGGGTGGGGAACACTGAAGCTTTCTTT
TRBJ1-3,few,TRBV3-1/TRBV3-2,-,CASSPTGGGSGNTIYF,TGTGCCAGCAGCCCCACGGGGGGAGGCTCTGGAAACACCATATATTTT
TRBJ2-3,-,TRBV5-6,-,CASSFLIADSADTQYF,TGTGCCAGCAGCTTTTTGATAGCGGATAGCGCAGATACGCAGTATTTT
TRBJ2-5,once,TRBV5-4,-,CASSQLGQETQYF,TGTGCCAGCAGCCAATTAGGGCAAGAGACCCAGTACTTC
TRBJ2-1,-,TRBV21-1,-,CASSKDHERGHEQFF,TGTGCCAGCAGCAAAGACCACGAGCGGGGCCACGAGCAGTTCTTC
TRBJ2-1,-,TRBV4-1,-,CASSQERGGPYNEQFF,TGCGCCAGCAGCCAAGAGCGGGGTGGCCCCTACAATGAGCAGTTCTTC
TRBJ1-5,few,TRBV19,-,CASSIKPQPQHF,TGTGCCAGTAGTATAAAGCCTCAGCCCCAGCATTTT
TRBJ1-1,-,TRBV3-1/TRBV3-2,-,CASSQDPGVGTEAFF,TGTGCCAGCAGCCAAGACCCGGGGGTAGGGACTGAAGCTTTCTTT
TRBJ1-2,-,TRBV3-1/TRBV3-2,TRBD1,CASSPGTGGKNYGYTF,TGTGCCAGCAGCCCCGGGACAGGGGGCAAAAACTATGGCTACACCTTC
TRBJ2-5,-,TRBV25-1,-,CASSEYNEETQYF,TGTGCCAGCAGTGAATATAATGAAGAGACCCAGTACTTC
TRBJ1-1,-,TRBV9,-,CASSVEWGGTEAFF,TGTGCCAGCAGCGTAGAATGGGGCGGCACTGAAGCTTTCTTT
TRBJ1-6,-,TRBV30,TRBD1,CACGTGGFNSPLHF,TGTGCCTGCGGGACAGGGGGTTTTAATTCACCCCTCCACTTT
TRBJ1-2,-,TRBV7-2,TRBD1,CASSLVQGDYGYTF,TGTGCCAGCAGCTTAGTGCAGGGGGACTATGGCTACACCTTC
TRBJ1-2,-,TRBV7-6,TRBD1,CASSPNGQAGYGYTF,TGTGCCAGCAGCCCGAATGGACAGGCGGGCTATGGCTACACCTTC
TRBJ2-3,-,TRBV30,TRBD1,CAWSVGTAHTDTQYF,TGTGCCTGGAGTGTCGGGACAGCCCACACAGATACGCAGTATTTT
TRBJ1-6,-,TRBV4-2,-,CASRRKIRPGRNSPLHF,TGTGCCAGCAGACGCAAGATCCGGCCAGGGAGGAATTCACCCCTCCACTTT
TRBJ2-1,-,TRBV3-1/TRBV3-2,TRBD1,CASSQMGQAPEEQFF,TGTGCCAGCAGCCAGATGGGACAGGCCCCGGAAGAGCAGTTCTTC